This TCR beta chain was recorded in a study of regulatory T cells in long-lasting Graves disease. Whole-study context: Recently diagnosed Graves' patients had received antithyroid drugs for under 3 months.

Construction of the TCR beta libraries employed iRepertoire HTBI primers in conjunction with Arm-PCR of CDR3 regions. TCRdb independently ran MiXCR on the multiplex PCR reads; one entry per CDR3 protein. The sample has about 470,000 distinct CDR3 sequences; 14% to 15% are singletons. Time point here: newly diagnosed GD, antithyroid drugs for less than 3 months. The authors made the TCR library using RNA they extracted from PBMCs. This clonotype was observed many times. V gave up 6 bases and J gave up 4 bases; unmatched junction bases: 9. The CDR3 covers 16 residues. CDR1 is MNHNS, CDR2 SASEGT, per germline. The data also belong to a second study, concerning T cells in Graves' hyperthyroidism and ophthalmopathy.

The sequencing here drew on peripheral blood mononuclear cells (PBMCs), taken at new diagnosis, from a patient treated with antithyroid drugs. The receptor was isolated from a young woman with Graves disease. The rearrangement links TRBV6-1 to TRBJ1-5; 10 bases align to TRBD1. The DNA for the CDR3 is TGTGCCAGCAGACCCGGGACAGGGGCTCTTAATCAGCCCCAGCATTTT. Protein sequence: CASRPGTGALNQPQHF.